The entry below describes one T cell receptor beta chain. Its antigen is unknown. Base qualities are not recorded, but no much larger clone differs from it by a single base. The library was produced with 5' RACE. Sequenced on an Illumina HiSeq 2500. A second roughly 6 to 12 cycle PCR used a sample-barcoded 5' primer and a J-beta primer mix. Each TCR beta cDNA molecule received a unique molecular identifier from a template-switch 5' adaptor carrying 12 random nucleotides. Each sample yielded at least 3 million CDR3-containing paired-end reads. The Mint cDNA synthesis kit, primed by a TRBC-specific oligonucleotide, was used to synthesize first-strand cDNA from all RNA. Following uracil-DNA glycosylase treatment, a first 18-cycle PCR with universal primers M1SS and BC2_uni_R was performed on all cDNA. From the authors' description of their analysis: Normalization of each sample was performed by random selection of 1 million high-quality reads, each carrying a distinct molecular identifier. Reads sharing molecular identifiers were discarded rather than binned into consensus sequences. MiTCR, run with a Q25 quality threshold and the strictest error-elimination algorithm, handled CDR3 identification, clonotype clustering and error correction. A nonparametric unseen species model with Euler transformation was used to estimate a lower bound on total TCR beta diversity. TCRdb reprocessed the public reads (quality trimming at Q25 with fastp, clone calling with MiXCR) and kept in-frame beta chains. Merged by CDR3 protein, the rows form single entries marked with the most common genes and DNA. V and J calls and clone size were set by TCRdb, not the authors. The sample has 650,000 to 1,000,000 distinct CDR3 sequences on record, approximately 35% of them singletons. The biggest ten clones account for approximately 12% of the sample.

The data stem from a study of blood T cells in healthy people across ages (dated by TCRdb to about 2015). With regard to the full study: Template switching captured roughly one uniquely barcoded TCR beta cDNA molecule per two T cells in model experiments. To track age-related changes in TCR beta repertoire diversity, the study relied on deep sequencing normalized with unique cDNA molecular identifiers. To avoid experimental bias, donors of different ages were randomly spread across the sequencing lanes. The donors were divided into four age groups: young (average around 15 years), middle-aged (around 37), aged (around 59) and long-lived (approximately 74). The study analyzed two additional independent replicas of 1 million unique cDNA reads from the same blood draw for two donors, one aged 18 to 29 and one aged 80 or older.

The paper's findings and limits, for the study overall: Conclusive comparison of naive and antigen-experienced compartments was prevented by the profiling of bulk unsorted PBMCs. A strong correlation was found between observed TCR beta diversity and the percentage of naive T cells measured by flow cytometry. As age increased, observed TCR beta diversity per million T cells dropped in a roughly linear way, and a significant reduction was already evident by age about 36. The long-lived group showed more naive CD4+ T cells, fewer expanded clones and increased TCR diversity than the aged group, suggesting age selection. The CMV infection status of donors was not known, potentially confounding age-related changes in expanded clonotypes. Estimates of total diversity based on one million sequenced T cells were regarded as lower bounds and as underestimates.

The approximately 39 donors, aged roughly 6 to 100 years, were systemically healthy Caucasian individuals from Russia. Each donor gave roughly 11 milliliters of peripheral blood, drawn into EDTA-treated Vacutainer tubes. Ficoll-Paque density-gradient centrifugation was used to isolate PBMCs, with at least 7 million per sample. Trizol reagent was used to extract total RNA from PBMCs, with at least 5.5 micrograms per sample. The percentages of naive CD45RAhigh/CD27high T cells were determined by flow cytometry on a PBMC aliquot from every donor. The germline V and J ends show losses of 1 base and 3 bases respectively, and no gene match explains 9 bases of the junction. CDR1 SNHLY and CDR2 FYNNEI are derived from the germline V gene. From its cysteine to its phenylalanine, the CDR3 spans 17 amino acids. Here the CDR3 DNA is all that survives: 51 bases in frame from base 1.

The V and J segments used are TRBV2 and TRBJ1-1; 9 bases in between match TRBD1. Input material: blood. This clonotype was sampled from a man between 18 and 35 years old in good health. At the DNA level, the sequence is TGTGCCAGCAGTGAAGATGGCTACAGGGGGCTAGACACTGAAGCTTTCTTT. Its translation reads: CASSEDGYRGLDTEAFF.